These 10 T cell receptor beta chains share one sample of origin, sequenced in a study of cytomegalovirus exposure and HLA in healthy donors. With 60 Vbeta and 13 Jbeta primers, the PCR was carried out. TCRdb keeps only in-frame clones here, not all; method: immunoSEQ multiplex PCR. The table for this sample gives some 130,000 clones. The sample taken for sequencing was PBMCs. These receptors were taken from a middle-aged woman in good health and CMV-seropositive.

The chain employs TRBV6-5 and TRBJ1-1; 7 positions agree with TRBD1. The CDR3 extends over 14 amino acids. V gave up 7 bases and J gave up 5 bases; unmatched junction bases: 10. CDR1 is MNHEY, CDR2 SVGAGI, per germline. CDR3 in amino acids: CASTPGGRVTEAFF. The CDR3 DNA reads as TGTGCCAGCACCCCAGGGGGGAGAGTAACTGAAGCTTTCTTT.

The chain recombines TRBV5-1 with TRBJ2-5, with 10 bases fitting TRBD1. The CDR3 consists of 20 residues. CDR1 and CDR2 (germline): SGHRS, YFSETQ. Losses at the gene ends were 4 bases for V and 2 bases for J; bases not matched to a gene: 20. CDR3 loop: CASSPQRDRGVWSPQETQYF. The CDR3 region has the DNA TGCGCCAGCAGCCCGCAGCGGGACAGGGGAGTTTGGAGTCCACAAGAGACCCAGTACTTC.

The chain recombines TRBV6-5 with TRBJ1-1, with D possibly matching TRBD1 (6 bases). This CDR3 is built from 13 residues. The germline CDR1 and CDR2 sequences are MNHEY and SVGAGI. The V gene lost 5 bases and the J gene lost 1 base, with 8 bases spanning the gap. The CDR3 spells CASSRGANTEAFF. The CDR3 bases are TGTGCCAGCAGTCGGGGGGCGAACACTGAAGCTTTCTTT.

V and J are TRBV7-3 and TRBJ2-3; 15 bases are shared with TRBD2. J gave up 0 bases and V 10 bases, and 23 bases lay outside the gene matches. The V gene's germline CDR1 is SGHTA and CDR2 FQGTGA. The CDR3 is made up of 22 amino acids. The CDR3 bases are TGTGCCACCCCGACGGGACTAGCGGGAGGAAACCAGAATCCGGAAAGCACAGATACGCAGTATTTT. It translates to CATPTGLAGGNQNPESTDTQYF.

The rearrangement uses TRBV19 and TRBJ1-2; 10 bases are shared with TRBD1. This CDR3 is 13 amino acids long. The junction had 4 bases not matched to a gene; V was cut back by 6 bases and J by 6 bases. CDR1 and CDR2 from the germline V gene are LNHDA and SQIVND (reference sequence). The CDR3 protein is CASRWDRGHGYTF. The CDR3 DNA sequence: TGTGCCAGTAGATGGGACAGGGGCCATGGCTACACCTTC. Complete variable domain (other parts from reference TRBV19 and TRBJ1-2): DGGITQSPKYLFRKEGQNVTLSCEQNLNHDAMYWYRQDPGQGLRLIYYSQIVNDFQKGDIAEGYSVSREKKESFPLTVTSAQKNPTAFYLCASRWDRGHGYTFGSGTRLTVV.

The rearrangement links TRBV19 to TRBJ2-5, with 7 positions matching TRBD1. CDR1 and CDR2 from the germline V gene are LNHDA and SQIVND (reference sequence). This CDR3 is built from 15 residues. The J segment lost 5 bases and the V segment lost 6 bases, leaving 12 bases of the junction unmatched. The CDR3 spells CASSPIRGRGETQYF. As DNA, the CDR3 is TGTGCCAGTAGCCCCATAAGGGGGCGCGGGGAGACCCAGTACTTC.

This rearrangement joins TRBV5-1 to TRBJ2-7, with 7 bases that match TRBD1. Germline trimming cut 2 bases from V and 2 bases from J; bases unmatched to any gene: 7. Germline CDR1 is SGHRS and CDR2 is YFSETQ. The CDR3 has 15 residues. CDR3 coding DNA: TGCGCCAGCAGCTTACAGACAGGGAATCCCTACGAGCAGTACTTC. Translated: CASSLQTGNPYEQYF.

CDR3 protein: CAWSKRAGGGVDTQYF. CDR3 DNA sequence: TGTGCCTGGAGTAAAAGAGCGGGAGGGGGGGTGGATACGCAGTATTTT. The chain uses TRBV30 and TRBJ2-3, with 10 bases aligning to TRBD2. Trimming took 2 bases from V and 6 from J; bases not matched to a gene: 11. The length of the CDR3 is 16 residues. Germline CDR1 and CDR2: GTSNPN and SVGIG (reference sequence).

This chain uses TRBV5-1 with TRBJ2-7; 11 bases fit TRBD2. Germline CDR1 is SGHRS and CDR2 is YFSETQ. The CDR3 totals 15 residues. J was trimmed by 0 bases and V by 6 bases; bases with no gene match: 5. For the CDR3, the DNA is TGCGCCAGCACCCGTAGCGGGAGGGCCTCCTACGAGCAGTACTTC. It specifies CASTRSGRASYEQYF.

The J gene is TRBJ2-7, the V gene TRBV27; D possibly corresponds to TRBD1 (6 bases). CDR1 and CDR2 from the germline V gene are MNHEY and SMNVEV (reference sequence). This CDR3 spans 14 amino acids. Trimming took off 2 bases at V and 4 bases at J, with 12 bases between the two ends. The CDR3 region has the DNA TGTGCCAGCAGTTTAGGCGGCAGGGGTTACGAGCAGTACTTC. Translating it yields CASSLGGRGYEQYF.